The T cell receptor (beta chain) described here comes from a study of post-analysis software for immune sequencing data (dated by TCRdb to between 2014 and 2016). About the investigation overall: The recorded disease courses included relapsing-remitting, secondary progressive and progressive-relapsing multiple sclerosis, and some patients had no subtype annotation. The patient repertoires were compared against around 11 previously published healthy control repertoires obtained from donors aged roughly 6 to 25 years. A subset of samples was prepared in parallel using single-end sample barcoding, then pooled and co-amplified after Illumina adapter ligation.

Remarks on this clonotype: The antigen it binds to is not known. No much larger clone is present one base from it, and per-base qualities are unavailable.

To demonstrate the VDJtools post-analysis software, TCR beta repertoires were profiled from the peripheral blood of about a dozen young patients with multiple sclerosis. The multiple sclerosis patients were children and adolescents ranging in age from about 6 to 17 years. The full study reports these points: Direct clustering with F measure revealed strong co-clustering of samples prepared in the same batch, which led to a batch-effect correction. Roughly 5 TRBV segments, including TRBV5-6, TRBV5-1 and TRBV20-1, were significantly more frequent in patients than controls. Normalized Chao1 diversity was significantly lower in multiple sclerosis patients than controls, suggesting substantial peripheral T-cell clonal expansion. The control group was slightly older than the multiple sclerosis patient group.

The library was made by PCR. The sequencer listed for this sample is Illumina HiSeq 2500. To reduce PCR and sequencing biases, unique molecular identifiers were incorporated into the TCR beta cDNA libraries. Per 1 to 10 million input T cells, roughly 0.5 million cDNA molecules were obtained, such that each molecule approximated one T cell. The patient libraries were prepared and sequenced using the same protocol as the earlier healthy control dataset. Within a given batch, samples were prepared together, multiplexed and sequenced on the same HiSeq lane. The study's processing was this. MIGEC was used to process the raw barcoded reads, and molecular identifier groups with only a single read were discarded before consensus assembly and CDR3 extraction. Clonotype tables were post-analysed with VDJtools, and diversity was normalized by down-sampling all datasets to the smallest sample size. In repertoire overlap clustering, CDR3 amino acid sequences, but not nucleotide sequences, were matched to correct batch-related cross-sample contamination. Using fastp trimming at Q25 and MiXCR clonotype assembly, TCRdb reanalyzed the public sequencing data and kept in-frame beta chains. Each entry is one CDR3 protein sequence, shown with its most common DNA and genes. The V and J calls, along with clone size, are taken from TCRdb and not from the paper's own processing. This sample has hundreds of thousands of distinct CDR3 sequences in its table, and around 53% of those were observed once. Roughly 4.4% of the sample goes to the ten largest clones.

CDR1 and CDR2 are drawn from the germline V gene: SGDLS, YYNGEE. Spanning cysteine to phenylalanine, the CDR3 consists of 14 amino acids. Solely the CDR3 DNA is kept, with 42 bases framed from the first base. V is pared back by 0 bases and J by 2 bases, with 9 bases lying between the germline termini. Material for sequencing was blood. This TCR derives from a girl under 18 with multiple sclerosis. Rearrangement joined TRBV9 to TRBJ2-7; D gene: possibly TRBD1, on 5 matching bases. The nucleotides are TGTGCCAGCAGCGTAGTCCCACAGGCCTACGAGCAGTACTTC. Translated, it gives CASSVVPQAYEQYF.